The 21 T cell receptor beta chains reported below all come from one sample, sequenced in a study of T cell responses to AZD1222 COVID-19 vaccine (dated by TCRdb to the early 2020s). Library prep was done by the immunoSEQ multiplex PCR assay. This immuneACCESS table, as held by TCRdb, lists in-frame sequences with V and J called but not all clones. Of the missing ones, under half trace to an unresolved V gene in checked studies; the others have no known cause. The sample yields 150,000 to 200,000 clones; almost 90% were counted once. The top ten constitute 11% of the sample. In the paper's terms, the time point label means: about 28 days (+/-7) after the second vaccine dose. Sequenced here: peripheral blood, sampled 28 days after the second AZD1222 dose. The receptors originated from an adult who received the AZD1222 COVID-19 vaccine.

The chain has TRBV19 and TRBJ2-1, with 9 nucleotides matching TRBD1. The length of the CDR3 is 16 residues. V lost 9 bases, J lost 4 bases, and 13 bases stayed unmatched. Germline V gene data show CDR1 as LNHDA and CDR2 as SQIVND (reference sequence). In DNA form, the CDR3 reads TGTGCCAGCGGGCCAGGCCCGGGACAGGGTTACAATGAGCAGTTCTTC. Its protein is CASGPGPGQGYNEQFF.

This clone was observed a few times. The CDR3 DNA reads as TGTGCCATCAGTGGAAGGGCAGGGTCCTACGAGCAGTACTTC. It codes for CAISGRAGSYEQYF. V is TRBV10-3 and J is TRBJ2-7, with D possibly being TRBD1 (5 bases). The CDR3 contains 14 residues. V lost 4 bases and J 1 base, leaving 11 bases between the germline ends. Germline-derived CDR1 and CDR2 are ENHRY and SYGVKD.

The V call is TRBV19, the J call TRBJ2-7; 8 positions agree with TRBD1. This CDR3 has 14 residues. Germline CDR1 reads LNHDA; CDR2 reads SQIVND (reference sequence). Unmatched junction bases numbered 6, after V lost 4 bases and J lost 4 bases. The DNA for the CDR3 is TGTGCCAGTAGTAACAGGGGGTATTCGTACGAGCAGTACTTC. It is translated as CASSNRGYSYEQYF.

V and J are TRBV28 and TRBJ1-3; TRBD1 matches 9 bases. Germline CDR1 is MDHEN and CDR2 is SYDVKM. The CDR3 spans 17 residues. Trimming cost V 3 bases and J 5 bases; bases outside gene matches: 11. The CDR3 here is CASSFPGQGPLRNTIYF. Here the CDR3 DNA reads TGTGCCAGCAGTTTCCCGGGACAGGGTCCCCTTAGAAACACCATATATTTT.

V is TRBV6-5 and J is TRBJ2-5; TRBD2 is a possible D gene (5 bases). This CDR3 region has 16 residues. Trimming left V 0 bases short and J 5 bases short, with 16 bases between. Germline V lookup: CDR1 MNHEY, CDR2 SVGAGI. CDR3 nucleotides: TGTGCCAGCAGTTACTCGGGGATAGGGCGGACTGAGACCCAGTACTTC. This sequence encodes CASSYSGIGRTETQYF.

V usage is TRBV6-5 and J usage is TRBJ1-2, with no clear D. From germline, CDR1 is MNHEY and CDR2 SVGAGI. The CDR3 covers 12 residues. The V and J ends lost 5 bases and 8 bases respectively, with 12 bases between them. CDR3 sequence: CASSREVRGYTF. For the CDR3, the DNA is TGTGCCAGCAGTAGGGAAGTAAGGGGCTACACCTTC.

The genes are TRBV6-5 and TRBJ1-4; D is perhaps TRBD1 (5 bases). Trimming cost V 5 bases and J 8 bases, with 15 bases left between them. The germline gives CDR1 MNHEY, CDR2 SVGAGI. The CDR3 loop spans 14 amino acids. Here the CDR3 DNA reads TGTGCCAGCAGTAGGCAGGGACTCGGGGAAAAACTGTTTTTT. Residues: CASSRQGLGEKLFF.

This chain links TRBV10-3 with TRBJ1-5; 10 bases are a match to TRBD1. V trimming: 6 bases; J trimming: 5 bases; junction bases outside the gene matches: 7. Per the germline V gene, CDR1 is ENHRY and CDR2 is SYGVKD. The CDR3 is made up of 15 amino acids. In DNA, the CDR3 is TGTGCCATCAGCCCGGGACAGGGGCCAGATCAGCCCCAGCATTTT. Protein sequence: CAISPGQGPDQPQHF.

This clone was picked up one time. This sequence joins TRBV6-5 and TRBJ1-6; 7 nucleotides agree with TRBD1. Unmatched junction bases numbered 9, after V lost 0 bases and J lost 10 bases. In germline, CDR1 is MNHEY, CDR2 SVGAGI. The CDR3 extends over 16 amino acids. CDR3 amino acids: CASSYSAGGRGSPLHF. Written as DNA, the CDR3 is TGTGCCAGCAGTTACTCTGCAGGGGGTAGAGGATCACCCCTCCACTTT.

The chain employs TRBV28 and TRBJ1-6, with TRBD1 matching 7 bases. This CDR3 comprises 15 residues. CDR1 is MDHEN, CDR2 SYDVKM, per germline. Trimming removed 3 bases from V and 11 bases from J; junction bases left unmatched: 10. CDR3 protein: CASSFTGAVATPLHF. In DNA form, the CDR3 reads TGTGCCAGCAGTTTTACAGGGGCGGTTGCGACACCCCTCCACTTT.

This chain links TRBV4-1 with TRBJ1-2; D remains unclear. Germline CDR1 and CDR2: MGHRA and YSYEKL. The CDR3 contains 12 residues. V was shortened by 0 bases and J by 8 bases, with 7 bases between the two germline ends. CDR3 bases: TGCGCCAGCAGCCAAGATGTAGGGGGCTACACCTTC. Translated, it gives CASSQDVGGYTF.

This sequence joins TRBV27 and TRBJ2-1; TRBD2 agrees at 12 bases. CDR3 length equals 15 residues. The ends lost 7 bases at V and 15 bases at J; junction bases unmatched: 16. Germline V gene lookup returns CDR1 MNHEY and CDR2 SMNVEV (reference sequence). The CDR3 DNA sequence: TGTGCCAGCACCCAGACTAGCGGGGGACCAATGAGCATGTTCTTC. Translation gives CASTQTSGGPMSMFF.

This chain uses TRBV23-1 with TRBJ1-2; possibly TRBD1 for D (5 bases). TRBV23-1 carries the ORF label, with uncertain function. CDR3 size: 15 residues. Trimming removed 6 bases at V and 6 bases at J, with 20 bases between. CDR3 sequence reads: CASRPRGRVSHGYTF. The DNA for the CDR3 is TGCGCCAGCAGACCAAGGGGAAGGGTTTCTCATGGCTACACCTTC.

This rearrangement joins TRBV7-2 to TRBJ1-1; TRBD1 is a possible D gene (5 bases). V lost 1 base to trimming and J lost 4 bases, with 10 bases between them. The length of the CDR3 is 14 residues. Germline V lookup: CDR1 SGHTA, CDR2 FQGNSA. CDR3 amino acids: CASSLDGGGTEAFF. The CDR3 nucleotides are TGTGCCAGCAGCTTAGACGGTGGGGGCACTGAAGCTTTCTTT.

The gene calls are TRBV6-1 and TRBJ2-1; possibly TRBD1 or TRBD2 for D (5 bases each). The CDR3 spans 13 residues. V lost 3 bases and J lost 9, with 12 bases in between. From germline, CDR1 is MNHNS and CDR2 SASEGT. The CDR3: CASSEDRGLEQFF. CDR3 coding DNA: TGTGCCAGCAGTGAGGATCGGGGCCTTGAGCAGTTCTTC.

V usage is TRBV7-2 and J usage is TRBJ1-1, with 8 nucleotides matching TRBD1. CDR1 and CDR2 (germline): SGHTA, FQGNSA. The CDR3 has 14 amino acids. V lost 0 bases and J lost 11; bases outside the gene matches: 8. CDR3 nucleotide sequence: TGTGCCAGCAGCTTAGCGGGGACAGGCATTAGGGCTTTCTTT. It encodes CASSLAGTGIRAFF.

This clone has a handful of counts. DNA for the CDR3: TGTGCCAGCTCCCAAACTAGTTCCTACGAGCAGTACTTC. This codes for CASSQTSSYEQYF. The chain joins TRBV18 to TRBJ2-7, with TRBD2 as a possible D gene (5 bases). The V end lost 6 bases, the J end lost 1 base, and 10 bases lay between the germline ends. Germline CDR1 and CDR2: KGHSH and LQKENI. The CDR3 loop spans 13 amino acids.

This sequence joins TRBV6-5 and TRBJ1-2; D perhaps matches TRBD1 (6 bases). CDR1 is MNHEY and CDR2 is SVGAGI in the germline V gene. V was shortened by 0 bases and J by 4 bases, with 12 bases between the two germline ends. The CDR3 extends over 15 amino acids. For the CDR3, the DNA is TGTGCCAGCAGTTACTCCACGGGGGCGGGCTATGGCTACACCTTC. It yields the protein CASSYSTGAGYGYTF.

The chain has TRBV29-1 and TRBJ1-2, with 8 positions matching TRBD1. CDR3 size: 14 residues. V trimming: 4 bases; J trimming: 8 bases; junction bases outside the gene matches: 12. Germline values: CDR1 SQVTM, CDR2 ANQGSEA. In DNA, the CDR3 is TGCAGCGTTGCCGGACAGGGCCGGTATGACGGCTACACCTTC. It specifies CSVAGQGRYDGYTF. The full variable domain, completed using reference TRBV29-1 and TRBJ1-2, is SAVISQKPSRDICQRGTSLTIQCQVDSQVTMMFWYRQQPGQSLTLIATANQGSEATYESGFVIDKFPISRPNLTFSTLTVSNMSPEDSSIYLCSVAGQGRYDGYTFGSGTRLTVV.

The DNA for the CDR3 is TGTGCCAGCAGCCAAACAGGCGCAGGGACCTCCTACGAGCAGTACTTC. It specifies CASSQTGAGTSYEQYF. V is TRBV3-1 (or the pseudogene TRBV3-2) and J is TRBJ2-7; D may be TRBD1 or TRBD2 (5 bases each). The CDR3 is 16 amino acids. V lost 2 bases, J lost 0 bases, and 14 bases lay in between. Germline CDR1 reads LGHDT; CDR2 reads YNNKEL (reference sequence).

This chain links TRBV4-1 with TRBJ2-5, with 12 bases matching TRBD2. This CDR3 has 15 amino acids. The germline gives CDR1 MGHRA, CDR2 YSYEKL. With 4 bases clipped from V and 4 bases from J, the junction kept 4 bases outside the gene matches. The CDR3 sequence is CASSLLAGGRETQYF. In DNA form, the CDR3 reads TGCGCCAGCAGCCTGCTAGCGGGGGGGCGAGAGACCCAGTACTTC.